The 28 T cell receptor beta chains reported below all come from one sample, sequenced in a study of blood T cell repertoires in COVID-19. Assay used: immunoSEQ multiplex PCR; TCRdb lists only in-frame clones, some missing. The sample lists around 200,000 clones, roughly 80% occurring once. Sequenced material: peripheral blood. The receptor set was obtained from a human donor in a cohort sampled during active COVID-19.

This clone was recorded only once. The V and J genes are TRBV4-1 and TRBJ1-2; maybe TRBD1 (5 bases). Trimming removed 5 bases from V and 3 bases from J, with 10 bases in between. The CDR3 extends over 13 amino acids. In germline, CDR1 is MGHRA, CDR2 YSYEKL. CDR3 loop: CASSSRVDYGYTF. For the CDR3, the DNA is TGCGCCAGCAGCTCCAGGGTGGACTATGGCTACACCTTC.

The chain employs TRBV29-1 and TRBJ2-2, with 14 positions matching TRBD2. The V gene's germline CDR1 is SQVTM and CDR2 ANQGSEA. This CDR3 region has 16 residues. The J segment lost 6 bases and the V segment lost 1 base, leaving 4 bases of the junction unmatched. The CDR3 DNA reads as TGCAGCGTTGAAGGACTAGCGGGGGGGCCCTCCGGGGAGCTGTTTTTT. Protein sequence: CSVEGLAGGPSGELFF.

The chain links TRBV19 to TRBJ2-7; 9 bases agree with TRBD1. This CDR3 has 15 residues. Looked up from germline, CDR1 is LNHDA and CDR2 is SQIVND (reference sequence). J was trimmed by 2 bases and V by 7 bases; bases with no gene match: 9. The CDR3 is CASTESGTGTYEQYF. The DNA of the CDR3 is TGTGCCAGTACCGAATCTGGGACAGGGACCTACGAGCAGTACTTC.

The chain employs TRBV4-2 and TRBJ2-3; tentative D call: TRBD2 (6 bases). The CDR3 covers 15 residues. Germline V gene data show CDR1 as LGHNA and CDR2 as YNFKEQ. The V end was cut by 11 bases, the J end by 1 base, with 19 bases between. Here the CDR3 reads CAVGGEPPGTDTQYF. The CDR3 DNA reads TGTGCCGTTGGAGGGGAGCCCCCCGGCACAGATACGCAGTATTTT.

The chain has TRBV19 and TRBJ1-2; TRBD1 matches 7 bases. The germline CDR1 and CDR2 sequences are LNHDA and SQIVND (reference sequence). This CDR3 comprises 15 residues. The J segment lost 1 base and the V segment lost 7 bases, leaving 9 bases of the junction unmatched. The CDR3 spells CASTDNWDSNYGYTF. Written as DNA, the CDR3 is TGTGCCAGTACCGATAATTGGGACAGTAACTATGGCTACACCTTC.

In DNA form, the CDR3 reads TGTGCCAGCAGCCCTAGCGGACGATTTCTGAACACTGAAGCTTTCTTT. Translation gives CASSPSGRFLNTEAFF. This rearrangement joins TRBV7-8 to TRBJ1-1; D is unresolved. Germline V lookup: CDR1 SGHVS, CDR2 FQNEAQ. V was clipped by 5 bases and J by 0 bases, with 16 bases between them. The CDR3 is made up of 16 amino acids.

The V call is TRBV7-9, the J call TRBJ2-7, with D possibly TRBD1 on 5 matching bases. The V and J ends lost 4 bases and 2 bases respectively, with 12 bases between them. In germline, CDR1 is SEHNR, CDR2 FQNEAQ (reference sequence). The CDR3 loop spans 14 amino acids. The CDR3 protein is CASSSDTDPYEQYF. In DNA, the CDR3 is TGTGCCAGCAGCTCGGACACAGACCCCTACGAGCAGTACTTC.

The rearrangement joins TRBV19 to TRBJ1-2; D not resolved. Germline assignment: CDR1 LNHDA and CDR2 SQIVND (reference sequence). There are 14 residues in the CDR3. The germline V and J ends were trimmed by 5 bases and 4 bases, with 14 bases remaining between them. The DNA of the CDR3 is TGTGCCAGTAGTCACCGTCCGGGATCCTATGGCTACACCTTC. This encodes CASSHRPGSYGYTF.

This clone is a singleton in its sample. V is TRBV3-1 (or the pseudogene TRBV3-2) and J is TRBJ1-5; 7 bases align to TRBD1. V lost 5 bases to trimming and J lost 1 base; unmatched junction nucleotides: 2. Germline V gene sequence: CDR1 LGHDT, CDR2 YNNKEL (reference sequence). This CDR3 contains 14 residues. The CDR3 sequence is CASSTGASNQPQHF. CDR3 nucleotides: TGTGCCAGCAGCACAGGGGCAAGCAATCAGCCCCAGCATTTT.

The chain employs TRBV7-5 and TRBJ2-2; TRBD1 is taken as the D call from the table, unchecked against the DNA. TRBV7-5 is assigned pseudogene status. The CDR3 is 15 residues long. The CDR3 sequence is CVRSFNKTLTGELFF. As DNA, the CDR3 is TGTGTCAGAAGCTTCAACAAAACGCTCACCGGGGAGCTGTTTTTT.

The chain combines TRBV2 with TRBJ2-7; D is possibly TRBD1 (5 bases). This CDR3 is 12 amino acids long. With 4 bases removed from V and 4 bases from J, the gap between germline ends came to 8 bases. Germline-derived CDR1 and CDR2 are SNHLY and FYNNEI. The CDR3 here is CASSVDRYEQYF. The CDR3 bases are TGTGCCAGCAGTGTCGACAGATACGAGCAGTACTTC.

The chain uses TRBV19 and TRBJ1-2; TRBD1 might be the D (6 bases). The CDR3 runs 15 residues. Trimming took off 1 base at V and 2 bases at J, with 11 bases between the two ends. Looked up from germline, CDR1 is LNHDA and CDR2 is SQIVND (reference sequence). The chain's CDR3 is CASSIASTGNYGYTF. CDR3 nucleotides: TGTGCCAGTAGTATAGCAAGTACAGGGAACTATGGCTACACCTTC.

This clone has a single count. The chain combines TRBV9 with TRBJ2-1; 9 nucleotides line up with TRBD2. After removal of 4 bases from V and 5 bases from J, the junction contained 13 bases not matched to a gene. The CDR3 is made up of 17 amino acids. In germline, CDR1 is SGDLS, CDR2 YYNGEE. The CDR3 DNA reads as TGTGCCAGCAGCCAACCAGGAGCAGGCGGGGGGGACAATGAGCAGTTCTTC. As protein: CASSQPGAGGGDNEQFF.

The CDR3 reads CATEQGPNTEAFF. The CDR3 nucleotides are TGTGCCACGGAACAGGGGCCGAACACTGAAGCTTTCTTT. This chain uses TRBV6-5 with TRBJ1-1; 7 nucleotides agree with TRBD1. CDR3 length: 13 amino acids. The trim removed 10 bases at V and 1 base at J, leaving 6 bases unmatched. Germline CDR1 MNHEY, CDR2 SVGAGI.

The V and J genes are TRBV6-5 and TRBJ2-3; TRBD1 matches 7 bases. CDR3 length: 13 residues. Germline-derived CDR1 and CDR2 are MNHEY and SVGAGI. J gave up 6 bases and V 6 bases, and 6 bases lay outside the gene matches. The CDR3 nucleotides are TGTGCCAGCAGCCGGACAGGTTCTGATACGCAGTATTTT. This translates into CASSRTGSDTQYF.

The V call is TRBV11-3, the J call TRBJ2-2; D may be TRBD1 (6 bases). This CDR3 spans 14 amino acids. V shed 5 bases and J shed 4 bases, with 11 bases lying between them. From germline, CDR1 is SGHNT and CDR2 YENEEA. The CDR3 nucleotides are TGTGCCAGCAGCGCAGGGGCTATCACCGGGGAGCTGTTTTTT. Its protein is CASSAGAITGELFF.

This clone was seen a handful of times. The chain combines TRBV3-1 (or the pseudogene TRBV3-2) with TRBJ2-7, with D possibly TRBD2 on 6 matching bases. Deletions cut 4 bases from V and 6 bases from J, with 10 bases between. Germline V gene data show CDR1 as LGHDT and CDR2 as YNNKEL (reference sequence). CDR3 size: 12 residues. CDR3 sequence (DNA): TGTGCCAGCAGCCTCCCAGCGGGCGAGCAGTACTTC. Translation gives CASSLPAGEQYF.

The rearrangement joins TRBV5-5 to TRBJ2-7, with 9 positions matching TRBD1. The V and J ends lost 4 bases and 0 bases, in that order; junction bases with no gene match: 5. In germline, CDR1 is SGHKS, CDR2 YYEKEE (reference sequence). The CDR3 is made up of 15 amino acids. CDR3 sequence: CASSTQTGGSYEQYF. The DNA for the CDR3 is TGTGCCAGCAGCACCCAGACAGGGGGCTCCTACGAGCAGTACTTC.

The J gene is TRBJ2-1, the V gene TRBV27; weak D call: TRBD1 (5 bases). The germline V and J ends were trimmed by 2 bases and 2 bases, with 10 bases remaining between them. The CDR3 length is 15 residues. Per germline, CDR1 MNHEY and CDR2 SMNVEV (reference sequence). The CDR3 bases are TGTGCCAGCAGTTTAGTGCAGGGCGCCTACAATGAGCAGTTCTTC. Residues: CASSLVQGAYNEQFF.

J is TRBJ1-2 and V is TRBV19, with 10 bases fitting TRBD1. CDR1 is LNHDA, CDR2 SQIVND, per germline (reference sequence). Trimming took 6 bases from V and 5 from J; bases not matched to a gene: 9. The length of the CDR3 is 15 residues. CDR3 nucleotide sequence: TGTGCCAGTAGCAAGACAGGGGGCGATGTATATGGCTACACCTTC. Translation: CASSKTGGDVYGYTF.

The rearrangement joins TRBV5-1 to TRBJ1-1; unclear D gene. Germline CDR1 and CDR2: SGHRS and YFSETQ. The CDR3 consists of 15 residues. Trimming removed 4 bases from V and 5 bases from J, with 18 bases in between. The CDR3 loop reads CASSPRRAERTEAFF. Here the CDR3 DNA reads TGCGCCAGCAGCCCAAGACGGGCGGAGCGGACTGAAGCTTTCTTT. Full variable domain (rest looked up from reference TRBV5-1 and TRBJ1-1): KAGVTQTPRYLIKTRGQQVTLSCSPISGHRSVSWYQQTPGQGLQFLFEYFSETQRNKGNFPGRFSGRQFSNSRSEMNVSTLELGDSALYLCASSPRRAERTEAFFGQGTRLTVV.

J is TRBJ1-2 and V is TRBV29-1; tentative D call: TRBD1 (5 bases). V was clipped by 6 bases and J by 5 bases, with 19 bases between them. Germline-derived CDR1 and CDR2 are SQVTM and ANQGSEA. This CDR3 region has 14 residues. This CDR3 reads CSVEGTELFYGYTF. The CDR3 DNA is TGCAGCGTGGAGGGGACTGAATTATTTTATGGCTACACCTTC.

Concerning this clone itself: This sample also contains other DNA sequences that code for the same CDR3. This chain joins TRBV11-2 and TRBJ2-7; D is unresolved. There are 12 residues in the CDR3. The V end was cut by 3 bases, the J end by 3 bases, with 6 bases between. Germline V gene sequence: CDR1 SGHAT, CDR2 FQNNGV. CDR3 nucleotides: TGTGCCAGCAGCTTTGCCGGCTACGAGCAGTACTTC. It is translated as CASSFAGYEQYF.

The chain recombines TRBV25-1 with TRBJ2-7, with 8 bases lining up with TRBD1. This CDR3 has 15 amino acids. Germline V gene sequence: CDR1 MGHDK, CDR2 SYGVNS. V dropped 5 bases and J dropped 4; count of bases not matched to a gene: 10. The CDR3 sequence is CASSTTTGGTYEQYF. CDR3 coding DNA: TGTGCCAGCAGTACCACAACAGGGGGGACTTACGAGCAGTACTTC.

Sample share makes this clone medium-sized. This chain uses TRBV6-5 with TRBJ2-1; a possible D gene is TRBD1 (5 bases). Between the trimmed V and J ends, which lost 7 bases and 8 bases, there was a span of 15 bases. The V gene's germline CDR1 is MNHEY and CDR2 SVGAGI. This CDR3 has 13 amino acids. The CDR3 sequence is CASTLSGADEQFF. CDR3 sequence (DNA): TGTGCCAGCACTTTATCTGGGGCCGATGAGCAGTTCTTC.

The CDR3 DNA reads TGTGCCAGTAGTATGTTATTCGGCGGTTATAGCACAGATACGCAGTATTTT. It specifies CASSMLFGGYSTDTQYF. The chain employs TRBV19 and TRBJ2-3; D is unclear. The CDR3 contains 17 residues. The germline V gene has CDR1 LNHDA and CDR2 SQIVND (reference sequence). Between the trimmed V and J ends, which lost 3 bases and 0 bases, there was a span of 16 bases.

This sequence joins TRBV30 and TRBJ2-7; 9 nucleotides match TRBD1. The CDR3 spans 15 residues. V dropped 3 bases and J dropped 3; count of bases not matched to a gene: 9. Germline CDR1 reads GTSNPN; CDR2 reads SVGIG (reference sequence). In DNA form, the CDR3 reads TGTGCCTGGAGAGATATCCGGGACAGGGTCTACGAGCAGTACTTC. Encoded protein: CAWRDIRDRVYEQYF.

CDR3 in DNA: TGTGCCAGCAGCCTAGCTCCGGGGATCAACACTGAAGCTTTCTTT. Its translation is CASSLAPGINTEAFF. The chain couples TRBV5-4 to TRBJ1-1; D ambiguous. The ends were cut back, 4 bases at V and 2 bases at J, with 15 bases in the middle. The V gene's germline CDR1 is SGHNT and CDR2 YYREEE (reference sequence). The CDR3 extends over 15 amino acids.